This passage covers 4 T cell receptor beta chains from one sample sequenced in a study of cytomegalovirus exposure and HLA in healthy donors. The repertoire was sequenced with immunoSEQ multiplex PCR; TCRdb's copy has only in-frame clones and lacks some. Among about 64,000 clones listed, roughly 94% were seen once. Specimen: PBMCs. Receptors were obtained from a young woman in good health and CMV-seropositive.

The chain carries TRBV4-1 and TRBJ2-1; maybe TRBD2 (5 bases). Trimming left V 2 bases short and J 3 bases short, with 8 bases between. This CDR3 region has 14 residues. Germline V lookup: CDR1 MGHRA, CDR2 YSYEKL. Here the CDR3 reads CASSQPGIYNEQFF. CDR3 coding DNA: TGCGCCAGCAGCCAACCGGGGATCTACAATGAGCAGTTCTTC.

The chain joins TRBV29-1 to TRBJ2-3, with D perhaps TRBD2 (5 bases). V lost 5 bases and J lost 2, with 8 bases in between. Looked up from germline, CDR1 is SQVTM and CDR2 is ANQGSEA. The CDR3 runs to 12 residues. This chain's CDR3 is CSVREATDTQYF. The CDR3 DNA sequence: TGCAGCGTTCGGGAAGCCACAGATACGCAGTATTTT.

J is TRBJ1-1 and V is TRBV29-1; 10 nucleotides align to TRBD1. V trimming: 7 bases; J trimming: 5 bases; junction bases outside the gene matches: 4. The CDR3 has 12 amino acids. Per the germline V gene, CDR1 is SQVTM and CDR2 is ANQGSEA. This CDR3 reads CSADRGGTEAFF. The CDR3 region has the DNA TGCAGCGCGGACAGGGGGGGGACTGAAGCTTTCTTT.

V usage is TRBV28 and J usage is TRBJ1-3, with D unclear. The germline V gene has CDR1 MDHEN and CDR2 SYDVKM. Trimming took 3 bases from V and 4 from J, leaving 10 bases between them. This CDR3 is built from 14 residues. The CDR3 DNA reads as TGTGCCAGCAGTTTGGGAGGGATCGGAAACACCATATATTTT. Amino acids: CASSLGGIGNTIYF.